Given below is one TCR beta chain in context. Its matching antigen is unknown. These data belong to a study of OX40 agonist ivuxolimab in advanced cancers. Looking at the study overall: Prior anti-PD-1, anti-PD-L1 or anti-CTLA-4 therapy did not bar entry, and around 39% had some. Three patients, one with hepatocellular carcinoma and two with cutaneous melanoma, responded partially. Study-level results: Clones of CD4+ and CD8+ blood T cells grew by week 6 at doses of 0.1 to 3.0 mg/kg.

Trimming cost V 4 bases and J 8 bases; bases outside gene matches: 20. The V gene's germline CDR1 is SGDLS and CDR2 YYNGEE. This CDR3 region has 17 residues. Assay used: immunoSEQ multiplex PCR; TCRdb lists only in-frame clones, some missing. The sample includes 21,000 or so clones, approximately 87% seen only once; the top ten take approximately 23%. The sequence was collected from an adult with an advanced solid tumor such as melanoma, head and neck, liver or kidney cancer. The chain combines TRBV9 with TRBJ1-2; TRBD1 matches at 7 bases. The specimen was CD4+ or CD8+ T cells sorted from blood, collected in a trial of the OX40 agonist ivuxolimab. CDR3 DNA sequence: TGTGCCAGCAGCCTCTACTACGGGGGAACAGGGGCAGGCGGCTACACCTTC. Protein product: CASSLYYGGTGAGGYTF. The full variable domain, in which reference TRBV9 and TRBJ1-2 provide the parts outside the CDR3, is DSGVTQTPKHLITATGQRVTLRCSPRSGDLSVYWYQQSLDQGLQFLIQYYNGEERAKGNILERFSAQQFPDLHSELNLSSLELGDSALYFCASSLYYGGTGAGGYTFGSGTRLTVV.